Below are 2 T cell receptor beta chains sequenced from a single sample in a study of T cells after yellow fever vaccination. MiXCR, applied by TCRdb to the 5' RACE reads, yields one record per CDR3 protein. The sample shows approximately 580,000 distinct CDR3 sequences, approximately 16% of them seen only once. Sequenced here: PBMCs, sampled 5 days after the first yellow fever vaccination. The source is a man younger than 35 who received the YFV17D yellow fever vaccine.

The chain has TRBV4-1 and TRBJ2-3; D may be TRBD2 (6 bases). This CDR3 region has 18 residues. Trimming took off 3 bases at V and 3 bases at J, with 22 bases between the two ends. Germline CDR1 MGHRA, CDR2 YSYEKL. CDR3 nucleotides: TGCGCCAGCAGCCACGGTCGGGGGACGACTAGTCGAACAGATACGCAGTATTTT. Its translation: CASSHGRGTTSRTDTQYF.

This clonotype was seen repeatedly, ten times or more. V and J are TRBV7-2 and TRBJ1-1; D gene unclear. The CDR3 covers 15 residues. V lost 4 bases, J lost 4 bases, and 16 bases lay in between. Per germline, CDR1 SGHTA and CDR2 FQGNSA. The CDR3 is CASSYRVDGRTEAFF. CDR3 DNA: TGTGCCAGCAGCTACCGCGTGGATGGGCGCACTGAAGCTTTCTTT.